Sequencing of this T cell receptor beta chain was carried out in a study of shared clonotypes between healthy human individuals. The CDR3 consists of 15 residues. V was shortened by 3 bases and J by 2 bases, with 11 bases between the two germline ends. CDR1 LNHDA and CDR2 SQIVND come from the germline V gene (reference sequence). Assay execution took place at the deep level. Repertoires were generated with immunoSEQ multiplex PCR, while TCRdb's copy carries only in-frame clones and drops some. The top ten clones hold approximately 1.5% of a sample with some 1 million clones, roughly 80% of them seen once.

Sequencing was performed on memory CD4+ T cells sorted from blood. The subset denotes: CD45RA-negative fraction. The TCR was taken from a man aged 18 to 29 in good health. This chain joins TRBV19 and TRBJ1-5, with TRBD1 as a possible D gene (5 bases). CDR3: CASSMKGDGNQPQHF. The DNA for the CDR3 is TGTGCCAGTAGTATGAAAGGGGATGGCAATCAGCCCCAGCATTTT.